Here is one TCR beta chain with its context. In the study's own analysis: Reference gene primer amplification gave nucleated cell count estimates. The method was immunoSEQ multiplex PCR; TCRdb's version includes in-frame clones alone and lacks a portion of them. The V and J calls and clone size come from that table; D and trimming were worked out from the DNA. The top ten hold 1.4% of the sample, which has about 68,000 clones, around 85% seen once. Trimming removed 8 bases from V and 4 bases from J; junction bases left unmatched: 5. This CDR3 has 14 amino acids. Germline CDR1 is SNHLY and CDR2 is FYNNEI. These data are taken from a study of blood T cell repertoires in COVID-19. Overall study context: The study drew acute and convalescent COVID-19 samples from the United States, Italy and Spain. T cells, B-cell-depleted T cells, or PBMCs supplied cDNA or gDNA.

The material sequenced was peripheral blood. The chain is built from TRBV2 and TRBJ2-5; 12 bases line up with TRBD1. The TCR sequence derives from a woman aged 60 to 75 with acute or convalescent COVID-19. Here the CDR3 DNA reads TGTGCCAGCGGGGACAGGGGGCGCGTAGAGACCCAGTACTTC. Protein sequence: CASGDRGRVETQYF.